This passage covers 20 T cell receptor beta chains from one sample sequenced in a study of control samples from healthy donors and cancer patients. The table came from immunoSEQ multiplex PCR; TCRdb's copy has only in-frame clones and leaves some out. The sample lists more than 65,000 clones; 83% were seen once. The sample taken for sequencing was blood. These receptors were taken from a man aged 60 to 75 in good health.

The chain is built from TRBV2 and TRBJ1-6; D is uncertain. Trimming removed 3 bases at V and 10 bases at J, with 4 bases between. CDR1 SNHLY and CDR2 FYNNEI come from the germline V gene. The CDR3 is made up of 11 amino acids. The CDR3 spells CASSEGSPLHF. The CDR3 DNA reads as TGTGCCAGCAGTGAGGGGTCACCCCTCCACTTT.

The J gene is TRBJ2-1, the V gene TRBV27; D perhaps matches TRBD2 (5 bases). V gave up 3 bases and J gave up 5 bases, with 17 bases separating them. The germline CDR1 and CDR2 sequences are MNHEY and SMNVEV (reference sequence). There are 16 residues in the CDR3. DNA of the CDR3: TGTGCCAGCAGTTTCCAGCGCGGGCAGTGGGACAATGAGCAGTTCTTC. Its protein is CASSFQRGQWDNEQFF.

The V and J genes are TRBV7-9 and TRBJ2-3; a possible D gene is TRBD1 (6 bases). The V gene lost 6 bases and the J gene lost 6 bases, with 19 bases spanning the gap. Per germline, CDR1 SEHNR and CDR2 FQNEAQ (reference sequence). CDR3 size: 15 residues. The CDR3 DNA reads TGTGCCAGCAGAGCCCACACAGGGCCAACTGATACGCAGTATTTT. It specifies CASRAHTGPTDTQYF.

Comments on this clone: The same CDR3 can be traced to other DNA sequences in this sample. The gene calls are TRBV5-1 and TRBJ1-1; a possible D gene is TRBD1 (5 bases). The CDR3 runs to 15 residues. V was trimmed by 0 bases and J by 1 base, leaving 10 bases between them. Germline CDR1 and CDR2: SGHRS and YFSETQ. The CDR3 DNA reads as TGCGCCAGCAGCTTGGTTGGGGGTACGAACACTGAAGCTTTCTTT. Translating it yields CASSLVGGTNTEAFF.

This rearrangement joins TRBV4-3 to TRBJ2-2; possible D gene TRBD1, 6 bases. CDR3 size: 16 residues. V lost 1 base and J lost 5, with 14 bases in between. Germline V lookup: CDR1 LGHNA, CDR2 YSLEER. The CDR3 here is CASSQGQAILTGELFF. The CDR3 bases are TGCGCCAGCAGCCAAGGACAGGCGATATTAACCGGGGAGCTGTTTTTT.

This chain links TRBV7-2 with TRBJ2-1; 9 bases are shared with TRBD2. J was trimmed by 13 bases and V by 5 bases; bases with no gene match: 15. The CDR3 is 15 residues long. Germline V lookup: CDR1 SGHTA, CDR2 FQGNSA. The CDR3 is CASSPLPLASGNQFF. In DNA form, the CDR3 reads TGTGCCAGCAGCCCCCTACCCCTTGCTAGCGGGAATCAGTTCTTC. The full variable domain, its missing parts supplied by reference TRBV7-2 and TRBJ2-1, is GAGVSQSPSNKVTEKGKDVELRCDPISGHTALYWYRQSLGQGLEFLIYFQGNSAPDKSGLPSDRFSAERTGGSVSTLTIQRTQQEDSAVYLCASSPLPLASGNQFFGPGTRLTVL.

This clone has just a few counts. The chain uses TRBV6-4 and TRBJ2-2; TRBD2 agrees at 10 bases. With V trimmed by 3 bases and J by 6 bases, 7 bases remained unmatched. CDR3 length: 16 amino acids. Germline V gene data show CDR1 as MRHNA and CDR2 as SNTAGT. CDR3 sequence (DNA): TGTGCCAGCAGTGAAACTAGCGGGATAGGCTCCGGGGAGCTGTTTTTT. Translating gives CASSETSGIGSGELFF.

The chain joins TRBV19 to TRBJ1-1; D unresolved. Looked up from germline, CDR1 is LNHDA and CDR2 is SQIVND (reference sequence). The V end was cut by 3 bases, the J end by 5 bases, with 13 bases between. The length of the CDR3 is 14 residues. This chain's CDR3 is CASSIREGWTEAFF. CDR3 nucleotide sequence: TGTGCCAGTAGTATTAGGGAGGGTTGGACTGAAGCTTTCTTT.

The V gene is TRBV7-8, the J gene TRBJ1-5; 9 nucleotides match TRBD1. The CDR3 has 14 amino acids. From germline, CDR1 is SGHVS and CDR2 FQNEAQ. V trimming: 5 bases; J trimming: 7 bases; junction bases outside the gene matches: 6. The CDR3, as DNA: TGTGCCAGCAGCCCGACAGGGGGGACCCAGCCCCAGCATTTT. This codes for CASSPTGGTQPQHF.

A few counts support this clone. This chain connects TRBV27 to TRBJ2-2, with D unresolved. The V gene lost 5 bases and the J gene lost 6 bases, with 10 bases spanning the gap. Germline V lookup: CDR1 MNHEY, CDR2 SMNVEV (reference sequence). There are 13 residues in the CDR3. CDR3 sequence: CASSPQISGELFF. CDR3 DNA sequence: TGTGCCAGCAGTCCTCAGATCTCCGGGGAGCTGTTTTTT.

The chain recombines TRBV30 with TRBJ1-1; no reliable D call. Germline V lookup: CDR1 GTSNPN, CDR2 SVGIG (reference sequence). CDR3 length: 13 amino acids. V dropped 0 bases and J dropped 0 bases, with 5 bases sitting between them. The CDR3 loop is CAWSVQMNTEAFF. The CDR3 DNA is TGTGCCTGGAGTGTACAGATGAACACTGAAGCTTTCTTT.

The V gene is TRBV2, the J gene TRBJ1-2, with D perhaps TRBD1 (5 bases). The CDR3 is 14 amino acids. Germline lookup yields CDR1 SNHLY and CDR2 FYNNEI. Trimming stripped 6 bases from V and 4 bases from J, with 15 bases between. The CDR3 sequence: CASSRRDSPYGYTF. In nucleotides, the CDR3 is TGTGCCAGCAGCCGCCGAGACAGCCCCTATGGCTACACCTTC.

V usage is TRBV7-9 and J usage is TRBJ1-4; 7 bases are a match to TRBD1. Germline V gene data show CDR1 as SEHNR and CDR2 as FQNEAQ (reference sequence). With 4 bases clipped from V and 7 bases from J, the junction kept 6 bases outside the gene matches. This CDR3 region has 14 residues. CDR3 in DNA: TGTGCCAGCAGCTCGGACAGGACGGGTGAAAAACTGTTTTTT. This translates into CASSSDRTGEKLFF. The full variable domain, in which reference TRBV7-9 and TRBJ1-4 provide the parts outside the CDR3, is DTGVSQNPRHKITKRGQNVTFRCDPISEHNRLYWYRQTLGQGPEFLTYFQNEAQLEKSRLLSDRFSAERPKGSFSTLEIQRTEQGDSAMYLCASSSDRTGEKLFFGSGTQLSVL.

This clone was found once. The J gene is TRBJ2-3, the V gene TRBV4-1; D is uncertain. The CDR3 consists of 15 residues. V was clipped by 0 bases and J by 10 bases, with 17 bases between them. From germline, CDR1 is MGHRA and CDR2 YSYEKL. Here the CDR3 reads CASSQDPSSTRAQYF. The CDR3 DNA reads as TGCGCCAGCAGCCAAGACCCCTCATCGACGAGAGCGCAGTATTTT.

V is TRBV7-2 and J is TRBJ2-7; 10 bases are shared with TRBD2. The germline V gene has CDR1 SGHTA and CDR2 FQGNSA. With V trimmed by 1 base and J by 7 bases, 7 bases remained unmatched. This CDR3 has 15 residues. The CDR3 sequence is CASSLDLAGGSEQYF. Written as DNA, the CDR3 is TGTGCCAGCAGCTTAGATTTAGCGGGAGGTAGTGAGCAGTACTTC.

The genes are TRBV5-1 and TRBJ2-1; no clear D. The CDR3 spans 13 residues. Trimming removed 0 bases from V and 10 bases from J, with 11 bases in between. Germline lookup yields CDR1 SGHRS and CDR2 YFSETQ. The CDR3, as DNA: TGCGCCAGCAGCTTGGCCGATATCGCCGAGCAGTTCTTC. Residues: CASSLADIAEQFF.

The V gene is TRBV7-3, the J gene TRBJ2-3; possibly TRBD1 for D (6 bases). The germline CDR1 and CDR2 sequences are SGHTA and FQGTGA. Trimming left V 1 base short and J 1 base short, with 9 bases between. This CDR3 is built from 15 residues. The CDR3 sequence: CASSLNAGGTDTQYF. The CDR3 region has the DNA TGTGCCAGCAGCTTAAACGCAGGGGGCACAGATACGCAGTATTTT.

This chain joins TRBV9 and TRBJ2-4, with D unresolved. Trimming stripped 3 bases from V and 7 bases from J, with 5 bases between. Germline CDR1 and CDR2: SGDLS and YYNGEE. CDR3 length: 11 amino acids. CDR3 nucleotide sequence: TGTGCCAGCAGCGATGAGAACATTCAGTACTTC. Its translation is CASSDENIQYF.

This clone was counted a few times. This chain joins TRBV4-3 and TRBJ1-2; D call uncertain. The germline V gene encodes CDR1 LGHNA and CDR2 YSLEER. This CDR3 region has 15 residues. Trimming cost V 1 base and J 2 bases, with 11 bases left between them. The CDR3 DNA reads TGCGCCAGCAGCCAAGTAGCGGGAGGAAACTATGGCTACACCTTC. This gives the protein CASSQVAGGNYGYTF.

This chain uses TRBV11-2 with TRBJ2-1; 7 nucleotides match TRBD2. Per germline, CDR1 SGHAT and CDR2 FQNNGV. The CDR3 has 13 residues. The trim removed 7 bases at V and 4 bases at J, leaving 4 bases unmatched. The CDR3 DNA reads as TGTGCCAGCAAGCGGGAAGAATACAATGAGCAGTTCTTC. It translates to CASKREEYNEQFF. The complete variable domain, with remaining parts taken from reference TRBV11-2 and TRBJ2-1, reads EAGVAQSPRYKIIEKRQSVAFWCNPISGHATLYWYQQILGQGPKLLIQFQNNGVVDDSQLPKDRFSAERLKGVDSTLKIQPAKLEDSAVYLCASKREEYNEQFFGPGTRLTVL.